One and the same sample provided the 2 T cell receptor gamma chains below, sequenced in a study of gamma-delta chains in newborns, infants, children. TCRdb re-called clones from the reads via CATT. Of 450 to 550 gamma-chain clones detected, 35% to 45% appear once; the ten largest clones hold roughly two fifths. What was sequenced was blood. The receptor source for this set is a child who was a newborn, infant or young child, either healthy, febrile or measles-vaccinated (not recorded which).

As for this clone: A much larger clone is a single base away; this may be a read error. The same CDR3 also results from other DNA sequences found in this sample. The chain uses TRGV9 and TRGJP1. In the absence of a J gene in TCRdb, the DNA was matched to germline to assign it here. V lost 0 bases, J lost 1 base, and 2 bases stayed unmatched. The CDR3 is 15 residues long. Germline V CDR1 and CDR2: GITISATS, ISYDGTV (reference sequence). CDR3 region: CALWEVGTTGWFKIF. Written as DNA, the CDR3 is TGTGCCTTGTGGGAGGTGGGTACCACTGGTTGGTTCAAGATATTT.

The chain is built from TRGV5 and TRGJ1 or TRGJ2. Matching the DNA to germline supplied the J gene, which TCRdb does not give. The germline CDR1 and CDR2 sequences are VINAFY and YDVSNSKD. This CDR3 spans 14 amino acids. J gave up 3 bases and V 0 bases, and 5 bases lay outside the gene matches. The CDR3 nucleotides are TGTGCCACCTGGGACAGGCTGGCTTATTATAAGAAACTCTTT. The encoded protein is CATWDRLAYYKKLF.